These T cell receptor beta chains were read from a single sample in a study of blood T cell repertoires in COVID-19. Assay: immunoSEQ multiplex PCR; the TCRdb copy retains only in-frame clones and omits some. The sample consists of over 35,000 clones, around four fifths of them appearing once. Sequencing input: peripheral blood. The source of these receptors is a human donor in a cohort sampled during active COVID-19. Each CDR3 is given with its conserved first and last residue. The D gene is left open where the match is weak. Clone size is not always given. Where it is, it says once, few, many or a class for expanded clones.

d_call: TRBD2; v_call: TRBV4-2; cdr3_length: 16; j_call: TRBJ2-3; clone_size: -; cdr3_aa: CASSLPSGGTADTQYF; cdr3_nt: TGTGCCAGCAGCCTACCTAGCGGGGGGACGGCAGATACGCAGTATTTT
d_call: TRBD1; v_call: TRBV28; cdr3_length: 18; j_call: TRBJ1-5; clone_size: few; cdr3_aa: CASSPTGGGGYSNQPQHF; cdr3_nt: TGTGCCAGCAGTCCGACAGGGGGCGGGGGTTATAGCAATCAGCCCCAGCATTTT
d_call: -; v_call: TRBV19; cdr3_length: 14; j_call: TRBJ1-4; clone_size: -; cdr3_aa: CASTPTGGAEKLFF; cdr3_nt: TGTGCCAGTACCCCGACAGGAGGAGCGGAAAAACTGTTTTTT
d_call: -; v_call: TRBV11-2; cdr3_length: 15; j_call: TRBJ2-1; clone_size: -; cdr3_aa: CASSLEGSSGNEQFF; cdr3_nt: TGTGCCAGCAGCTTAGAAGGATCCAGCGGCAATGAGCAGTTCTTC
d_call: TRBD2; v_call: TRBV2; cdr3_length: 17; j_call: TRBJ2-5; clone_size: once; cdr3_aa: CASSELGTSGGQETQYF; cdr3_nt: TGTGCCAGCAGTGAACTCGGGACTAGCGGGGGGCAAGAGACCCAGTACTTC
d_call: -; v_call: TRBV2; cdr3_length: 12; j_call: TRBJ1-2; clone_size: -; cdr3_aa: CARGARGRGYTF; cdr3_nt: TGTGCCAGGGGGGCCAGGGGCAGGGGCTACACCTTC
d_call: TRBD2; v_call: TRBV7-2; cdr3_length: 14; j_call: TRBJ2-3; clone_size: -; cdr3_aa: CASSFLAATDTQYF; cdr3_nt: TGTGCCAGCAGCTTCCTAGCGGCAACAGATACGCAGTATTTT
d_call: TRBD1; v_call: TRBV15; cdr3_length: 14; j_call: TRBJ2-1; clone_size: -; cdr3_aa: CATSTGGARIEQFF; cdr3_nt: TGTGCCACCAGCACAGGGGGCGCTAGAATTGAGCAGTTCTTC
d_call: -; v_call: TRBV7-2; cdr3_length: 14; j_call: TRBJ1-2; clone_size: -; cdr3_aa: CASSLVQGEYGYTF; cdr3_nt: TGTGCCAGCAGCTTAGTCCAGGGCGAATATGGCTACACCTTC
d_call: -; v_call: TRBV4-3; cdr3_length: 14; j_call: TRBJ1-1; clone_size: -; cdr3_aa: CASSLGGGSTEAFF; cdr3_nt: TGCGCCAGCAGCCTGGGGGGGGGATCCACTGAAGCTTTCTTT
d_call: -; v_call: TRBV14; cdr3_length: 16; j_call: TRBJ2-3; clone_size: -; cdr3_aa: CASSQDSAASTDTQYF; cdr3_nt: TGTGCCAGCAGCCAAGACTCCGCGGCTAGCACAGATACGCAGTATTTT
d_call: -; v_call: TRBV28; cdr3_length: 13; j_call: TRBJ1-5; clone_size: -; cdr3_aa: CASSLPGSGPQHF; cdr3_nt: TGTGCCAGCAGTTTACCCGGATCGGGGCCCCAGCATTTT
d_call: -; v_call: TRBV5-1; cdr3_length: 15; j_call: TRBJ2-2; clone_size: -; cdr3_aa: CASSRGTYNTGELFF; cdr3_nt: TGCGCCAGCAGCCGGGGAACCTATAACACCGGGGAGCTGTTTTTT
d_call: TRBD1; v_call: TRBV5-1; cdr3_length: 15; j_call: TRBJ1-5; clone_size: -; cdr3_aa: CASSSGTGGNQPQHF; cdr3_nt: TGCGCCAGCAGCTCCGGGACAGGGGGCAATCAGCCCCAGCATTTT
d_call: -; v_call: TRBV9; cdr3_length: 17; j_call: TRBJ2-1; clone_size: -; cdr3_aa: CASSGDRDTRSYNEQFF; cdr3_nt: TGTGCCAGCAGCGGGGACCGGGACACACGCTCCTACAATGAGCAGTTCTTC
d_call: -; v_call: TRBV12-3/TRBV12-4; cdr3_length: 13; j_call: TRBJ1-5; clone_size: -; cdr3_aa: CASRKGVEQPQHF; cdr3_nt: TGTGCCAGCAGGAAGGGGGTAGAGCAGCCCCAGCATTTT